A selection of T cell receptor beta chains follows, all from one sample in a study of blood T cell repertoires in COVID-19. Measured with immunoSEQ multiplex PCR; TCRdb has only the in-frame clones, and not every one. The sample includes approximately 220,000 clones, 80% to 90% of them seen just once. Sequenced material: peripheral blood. The receptor source for this set is a woman in her 50s with acute or convalescent COVID-19. CDR3s include the opening cysteine and the closing phenylalanine or tryptophan. Each record gives: clone size, D gene, V gene, J gene, CDR3 DNA, CDR3 protein. A D gene is named only where the DNA matches it firmly. Not all rows give a size; the values are once, few, many and, for expanded clones, a class.

size: -; D: -; V: TRBV5-1; J: TRBJ1-1; DNA: TGCGCCAGCAGCCTGTTGGAGGGAGGCACTGAAGCTTTCTTT; CDR3: CASSLLEGGTEAFF
size: once; D: TRBD2; V: TRBV29-1; J: TRBJ2-3; DNA: TGCAGCGCCGGACTAGCCGGGGATACGCAGTATTTT; CDR3: CSAGLAGDTQYF
size: -; D: -; V: TRBV27; J: TRBJ2-2; DNA: TGTGCCAGCAGTTCCGGTGGGGGAGGGGGAACCGGGGAGCTGTTTTTT; CDR3: CASSSGGGGGTGELFF
size: -; D: -; V: TRBV6-1; J: TRBJ2-1; DNA: TGTGCCAGCAGTGAAATCTTCGGGGTACAATCTGAGTTCTTC; CDR3: CASSEIFGVQSEFF
size: -; D: TRBD1; V: TRBV3-1/TRBV3-2; J: TRBJ2-7; DNA: TGTGCCAGCAGCCACGTTCCGTCCCGGGACAGGGCCGGCGAGCAGTACTTC; CDR3: CASSHVPSRDRAGEQYF
size: -; D: TRBD2; V: TRBV9; J: TRBJ2-7; DNA: TGTGCCAGCAGCGGAGGACTAGCCGACTACGAGCAGTACTTC; CDR3: CASSGGLADYEQYF
size: -; D: -; V: TRBV7-3; J: TRBJ2-3; DNA: TGTGCCAGCAGCCTATACGGTTACACAGATACGCAGTATTTT; CDR3: CASSLYGYTDTQYF
size: -; D: -; V: TRBV11-2; J: TRBJ1-2; DNA: TGTGCCAGCAGCTTAGGGAGCTATGGCTACACCTTC; CDR3: CASSLGSYGYTF
size: few; D: -; V: TRBV14; J: TRBJ1-5; DNA: TGTGCCAGCAGCCAAGATCTTAGTCAGCCCCAGCATTTT; CDR3: CASSQDLSQPQHF
size: -; D: -; V: TRBV19; J: TRBJ1-2; DNA: TGTGCCAGCCGCCTCTTGGCAGGCAATAACTATGGCTACACCTTC; CDR3: CASRLLAGNNYGYTF
size: -; D: -; V: TRBV5-1; J: TRBJ2-3; DNA: TGCGCCAGCAGCCCGGGACTTGGCACAGATACGCAGTATTTT; CDR3: CASSPGLGTDTQYF
size: -; D: -; V: TRBV7-2; J: TRBJ2-5; DNA: TGTGCCAGCAGCTTAGGACATTGGCTGGAGACCCAGTACTTC; CDR3: CASSLGHWLETQYF
size: -; D: TRBD2; V: TRBV7-9; J: TRBJ2-1; DNA: TGTGCCAGCAGCGTCGGACTAGCGCGGAATGAGCAGTTCTTC; CDR3: CASSVGLARNEQFF
size: -; D: -; V: TRBV5-6; J: TRBJ1-1; DNA: TGTGCCAGCAGCTTGGAGGAGGTGAACACTGAAGCTTTCTTT; CDR3: CASSLEEVNTEAFF
size: -; D: -; V: TRBV12-5; J: TRBJ1-3; DNA: TGTGCTAGTGGTTTGGGAGGCAGCTCTGGAAACACCATATATTTT; CDR3: CASGLGGSSGNTIYF
size: -; D: -; V: TRBV10-3; J: TRBJ2-1; DNA: TGTGCCATCAGCCTTGGCGGCGGATATGGCAATGAGCAGTTCTTC; CDR3: CAISLGGGYGNEQFF
size: -; D: -; V: TRBV21-1; J: TRBJ1-3; DNA: TGTGCCAGCAGCACCCTGCGGGGGAGCTCTGGAAACACCATATATTTT; CDR3: CASSTLRGSSGNTIYF
size: -; D: TRBD2; V: TRBV5-4; J: TRBJ2-7; DNA: TGTGCCAGCAGTGGGGGGCTAGCGGGAGCTGACGAGCAGTACTTC; CDR3: CASSGGLAGADEQYF
size: -; D: -; V: TRBV12-3/TRBV12-4; J: TRBJ1-2; DNA: TGTGCCAGCACCCCGGGGGACTATGGCTACACCTTC; CDR3: CASTPGDYGYTF
size: few; D: -; V: TRBV6-2/TRBV6-3; J: TRBJ1-5; DNA: TGTGCCAGCAGCGGGGGACACCAAAATCAGCCCCAGCATTTT; CDR3: CASSGGHQNQPQHF
size: -; D: -; V: TRBV13; J: TRBJ2-1; DNA: TGTGCCAGCAGCTTAGAGACGGGAGACCGCTACAATGAGCAGTTCTTC; CDR3: CASSLETGDRYNEQFF
size: -; D: TRBD2; V: TRBV7-2; J: TRBJ2-3; DNA: TGTGCCAGCAGCATCCGGGGGGAGATGGATACGCAGTATTTT; CDR3: CASSIRGEMDTQYF
size: -; D: -; V: TRBV7-2; J: TRBJ2-7; DNA: TGTGCCAGCAGCTTAGGGGCCCTAACCCACTTC; CDR3: CASSLGALTHF
size: -; D: -; V: TRBV2; J: TRBJ1-6; DNA: TGTGCCAGCAGCTTATCAGGCCCCAATTCACCCCTCCACTTT; CDR3: CASSLSGPNSPLHF
size: -; D: TRBD1; V: TRBV7-2; J: TRBJ1-6; DNA: TGTGCCAGCAGCAGCGGGACAGGGGATAATTCACCCCTCCACTTT; CDR3: CASSSGTGDNSPLHF
size: -; D: -; V: TRBV21-1; J: TRBJ2-2; DNA: TGTGCCAGCAGCAAAGGCCGGGACAGGGGGAATACCGGGGAGCTGTTTTTT; CDR3: CASSKGRDRGNTGELFF
size: once; D: -; V: TRBV5-5; J: TRBJ2-1; DNA: TGTGCCAGCAGCTTGGCGGGACTCCTGGGAAACAATGAGCAGTTCTTC; CDR3: CASSLAGLLGNNEQFF
size: -; D: TRBD2; V: TRBV18; J: TRBJ2-7; DNA: TGTGCCAGCTCACGACCGGGACTAGCCTACGAGCAGTACTTC; CDR3: CASSRPGLAYEQYF
size: -; D: -; V: TRBV19; J: TRBJ1-4; DNA: TGTGCCAGTAGTATATCCGGGAATGAAAAACTGTTTTTT; CDR3: CASSISGNEKLFF
size: -; D: -; V: TRBV6-5; J: TRBJ1-1; DNA: TGTGCCAGCAGTTATAGCGTGAGTACTGAAGCTTTCTTT; CDR3: CASSYSVSTEAFF
size: -; D: -; V: TRBV2; J: TRBJ2-5; DNA: TGTGCCAGCAGTGAACTCGAAACAGGGAGGGGAGAGACCCAGTACTTC; CDR3: CASSELETGRGETQYF
size: few; D: -; V: TRBV7-8; J: TRBJ2-7; DNA: TGTGCCAGCAGCTTTCTAGGCGGCCCCTACGAGCAGTACTTC; CDR3: CASSFLGGPYEQYF
size: -; D: TRBD2; V: TRBV7-2; J: TRBJ2-7; DNA: TGTGCCAGCAGCTCCCATAGCGGGGGGGTACGCGAGCAGTACTTC; CDR3: CASSSHSGGVREQYF
size: -; D: -; V: TRBV6-5; J: TRBJ2-1; DNA: TGTGCCAGCAGCCCGTGGTCGGGGAACGGTGAGCAGTTCTTC; CDR3: CASSPWSGNGEQFF
size: -; D: TRBD2; V: TRBV7-6; J: TRBJ2-1; DNA: TGTGCCAGCAGCGCCCCCATAGCGGGGGGCCTCAATGAGCAGTTCTTC; CDR3: CASSAPIAGGLNEQFF
size: -; D: TRBD2; V: TRBV24-1; J: TRBJ2-1; DNA: TGTGCCACCAGTGATAGTAGCGGGAGGGGCAATGAGCAGTTCTTC; CDR3: CATSDSSGRGNEQFF
size: few; D: TRBD1; V: TRBV7-9; J: TRBJ2-7; DNA: TGTGCCAGCAGCTTCCTTGACAGGGCCCCCTACGAGCAGTACTTC; CDR3: CASSFLDRAPYEQYF
size: few; D: TRBD2; V: TRBV10-3; J: TRBJ2-1; DNA: TGTGCCATGGGCGTCCTAGCGGGGGGGCCCAATGAGCAGTTCTTC; CDR3: CAMGVLAGGPNEQFF
size: -; D: -; V: TRBV21-1; J: TRBJ1-4; DNA: TGTGCCAGCAGCAATGGGAGAAGTGAAAAACTGTTTTTT; CDR3: CASSNGRSEKLFF
size: -; D: -; V: TRBV4-3; J: TRBJ2-5; DNA: TGCGCCAGCAGCCAAGAGTCGGAAGAGACCCAGTACTTC; CDR3: CASSQESEETQYF
size: -; D: -; V: TRBV27; J: TRBJ2-1; DNA: TGTGCCAGCAGGGCCCGGGGTGAGCAGTTCTTC; CDR3: CASRARGEQFF
size: -; D: -; V: TRBV5-1; J: TRBJ2-2; DNA: TGCGCCAGCAGCTCTACAGGGCCGGGGGAGCTGTTTTTT; CDR3: CASSSTGPGELFF
size: few; D: -; V: TRBV19; J: TRBJ2-3; DNA: TGTGCCAGTAGTAGGCCTAGCTCATCAGATACGCAGTATTTT; CDR3: CASSRPSSSDTQYF
size: -; D: -; V: TRBV11-3; J: TRBJ2-5; DNA: TGTGCCAGCAGCTTTGGGCAGACCCAAGAGACCCAGTACTTC; CDR3: CASSFGQTQETQYF
size: -; D: -; V: TRBV7-6; J: TRBJ1-3; DNA: TGTGCCAGCAGCTTAGGAGGGCCTTGGAATGGAAACACCATATATTTT; CDR3: CASSLGGPWNGNTIYF
size: -; D: TRBD1; V: TRBV9; J: TRBJ1-2; DNA: TGTGCCAGCAGCGCCGATCACAGGGGGCTCCGCTATGGCTACACCTTC; CDR3: CASSADHRGLRYGYTF